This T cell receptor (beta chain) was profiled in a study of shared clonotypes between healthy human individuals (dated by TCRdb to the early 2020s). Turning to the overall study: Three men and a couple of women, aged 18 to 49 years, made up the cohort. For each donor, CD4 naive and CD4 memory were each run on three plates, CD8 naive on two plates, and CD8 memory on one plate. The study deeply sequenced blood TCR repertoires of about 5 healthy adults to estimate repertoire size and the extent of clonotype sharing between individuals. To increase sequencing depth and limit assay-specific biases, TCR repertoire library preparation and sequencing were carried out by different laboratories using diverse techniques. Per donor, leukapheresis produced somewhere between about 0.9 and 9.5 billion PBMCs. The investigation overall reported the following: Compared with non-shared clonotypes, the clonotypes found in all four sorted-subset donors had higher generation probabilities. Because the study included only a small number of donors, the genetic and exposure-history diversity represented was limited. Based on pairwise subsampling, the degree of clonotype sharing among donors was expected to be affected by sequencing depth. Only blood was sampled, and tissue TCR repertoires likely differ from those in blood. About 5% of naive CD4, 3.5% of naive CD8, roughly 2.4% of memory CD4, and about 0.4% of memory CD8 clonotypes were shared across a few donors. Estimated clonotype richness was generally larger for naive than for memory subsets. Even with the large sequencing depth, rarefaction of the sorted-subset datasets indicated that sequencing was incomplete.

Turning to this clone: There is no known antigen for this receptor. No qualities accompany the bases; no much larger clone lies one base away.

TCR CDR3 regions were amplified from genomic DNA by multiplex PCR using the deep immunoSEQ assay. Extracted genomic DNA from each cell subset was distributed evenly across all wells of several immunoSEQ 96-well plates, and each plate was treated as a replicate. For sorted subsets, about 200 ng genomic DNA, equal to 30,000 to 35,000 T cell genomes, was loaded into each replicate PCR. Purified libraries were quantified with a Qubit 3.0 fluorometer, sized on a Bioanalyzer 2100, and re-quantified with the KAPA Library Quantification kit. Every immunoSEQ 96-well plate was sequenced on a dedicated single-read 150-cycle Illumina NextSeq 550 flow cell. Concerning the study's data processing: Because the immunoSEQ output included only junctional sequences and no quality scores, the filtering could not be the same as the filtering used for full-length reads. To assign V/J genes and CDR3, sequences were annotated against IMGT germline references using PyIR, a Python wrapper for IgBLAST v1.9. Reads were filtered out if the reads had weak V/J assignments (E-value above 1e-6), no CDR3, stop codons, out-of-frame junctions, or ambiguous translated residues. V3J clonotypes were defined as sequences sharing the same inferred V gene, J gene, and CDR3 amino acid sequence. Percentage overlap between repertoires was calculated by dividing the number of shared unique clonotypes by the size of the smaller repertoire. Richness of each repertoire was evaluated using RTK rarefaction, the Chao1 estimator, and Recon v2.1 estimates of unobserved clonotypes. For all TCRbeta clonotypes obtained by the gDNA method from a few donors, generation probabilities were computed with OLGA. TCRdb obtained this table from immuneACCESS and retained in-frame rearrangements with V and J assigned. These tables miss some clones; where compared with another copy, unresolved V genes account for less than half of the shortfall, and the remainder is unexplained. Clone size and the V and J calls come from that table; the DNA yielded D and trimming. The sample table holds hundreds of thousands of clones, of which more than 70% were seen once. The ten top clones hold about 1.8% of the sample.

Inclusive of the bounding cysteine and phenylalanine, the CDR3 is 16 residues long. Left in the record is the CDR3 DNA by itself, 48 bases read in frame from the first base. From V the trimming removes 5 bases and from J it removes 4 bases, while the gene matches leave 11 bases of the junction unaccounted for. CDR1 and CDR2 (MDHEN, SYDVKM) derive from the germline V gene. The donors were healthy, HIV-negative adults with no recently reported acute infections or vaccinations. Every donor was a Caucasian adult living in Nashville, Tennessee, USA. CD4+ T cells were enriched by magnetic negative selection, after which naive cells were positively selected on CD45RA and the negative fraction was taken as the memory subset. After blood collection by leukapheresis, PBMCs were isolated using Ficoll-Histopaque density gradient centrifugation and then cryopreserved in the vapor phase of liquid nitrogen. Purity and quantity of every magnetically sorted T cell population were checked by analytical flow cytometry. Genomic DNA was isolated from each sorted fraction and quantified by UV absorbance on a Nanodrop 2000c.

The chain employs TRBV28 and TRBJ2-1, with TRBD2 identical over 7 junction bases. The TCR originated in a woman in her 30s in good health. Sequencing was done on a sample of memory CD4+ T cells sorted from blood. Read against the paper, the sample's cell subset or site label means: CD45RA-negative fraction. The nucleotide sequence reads TGTGCCAGCAGTCCCTACTCGGGACTACCATACAATGAGCAGTTCTTC. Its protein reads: CASSPYSGLPYNEQFF.